What follows are 13 T cell receptor beta chains derived from one specimen sequenced in a study of T-cell memory formation after mild COVID-19. TCRdb fed the 5' RACE reads into MiXCR, producing one record per CDR3 protein. The table has around 340,000 distinct CDR3 sequences, around 20% seen once. Source material: PBMCs or a T cell subset sorted from them (not recorded which). Receptors originate from an adult woman who had mild COVID-19 (a few samples of this study predate the infection). Cell type and time point are not known.

This clonotype was seen more than once but under ten times. This chain joins TRBV29-1 and TRBJ2-1, with TRBD2 identical over 9 bases. Germline V gives CDR1 SQVTM, CDR2 ANQGSEA. The CDR3 is 13 residues long. V shed 3 bases and J 9 bases; nucleotides not matched to a gene: 6. The CDR3 region is CSVDGLAGSEQFF. The CDR3 DNA reads as TGCAGCGTTGATGGGCTAGCGGGGAGTGAGCAGTTCTTC.

The V gene is TRBV24-1, the J gene TRBJ2-6, with TRBD2 identical over 8 bases. Germline V gene lookup returns CDR1 KGHDR and CDR2 SFDVKD. V lost 3 bases to trimming and J lost 0 bases; unmatched junction nucleotides: 9. The CDR3 is 19 residues long. The CDR3 DNA follows: TGTGCCACCAGTGATCCCCCGGGACTAGGAAGCTCTGGGGCCAACGTCCTGACTTTC. It encodes CATSDPPGLGSSGANVLTF.

Only a few counts were recorded for this clonotype. The chain links TRBV20-1 to TRBJ2-1; unclear D gene. Trimming took off 5 bases at V and 4 bases at J, with 15 bases between the two ends. The CDR3 is 14 amino acids. CDR1 DFQATT and CDR2 SNEGSKA come from the germline V gene (reference sequence). The DNA for the CDR3 is TGCAGTGCTCTAGTCCTCGGCTTATACAATGAGCAGTTCTTC. Its protein is CSALVLGLYNEQFF.

DNA of the CDR3: TGTGCCAGCAGCTCAGATGGGGGTGGTGGAAACACCATATATTTT. This codes for CASSSDGGGGNTIYF. The genes are TRBV7-2 and TRBJ1-3; possibly TRBD1 for D (5 bases). Germline V CDR1 and CDR2: SGHTA, FQGNSA. The CDR3 contains 15 residues. V lost 4 bases and J lost 3, with 13 bases in between.

Only a few counts were recorded for this clonotype. The genes are TRBV20-1 and TRBJ1-5; D is ambiguous. From germline, CDR1 is DFQATT and CDR2 SNEGSKA (reference sequence). The CDR3 spans 14 residues. The V and J ends lost 6 bases and 0 bases respectively, with 12 bases between them. The CDR3 loop reads CSAGGHSSNQPQHF. The CDR3 nucleotides read TGCAGTGCAGGTGGTCACAGTAGCAATCAGCCCCAGCATTTT.

The chain combines TRBV18 with TRBJ2-7; D is uncertain. Germline assignment: CDR1 KGHSH and CDR2 LQKENI. Trimming cost V 0 bases and J 3 bases, with 9 bases left between them. This CDR3 is 14 amino acids long. CDR3 coding DNA: TGTGCCAGCTCACCACCGAATACGTTCTACGAGCAGTACTTC. Translating gives CASSPPNTFYEQYF.

The chain links TRBV7-9 to TRBJ1-2; TRBD1 agrees at 8 bases. The CDR3 runs to 18 residues. The V and J ends lost 5 bases and 0 bases, in that order; junction bases with no gene match: 14. Germline CDR1 and CDR2: SEHNR and FQNEAQ (reference sequence). The CDR3 sequence is CASSRNLLGQAANYGYTF. Written as DNA, the CDR3 is TGTGCCAGCAGCCGAAACCTATTGGGACAGGCGGCTAACTATGGCTACACCTTC.

The V call is TRBV11-2, the J call TRBJ2-1; no reliable D call. The germline V gene encodes CDR1 SGHAT and CDR2 FQNNGV. V was shortened by 3 bases and J by 4 bases, with 13 bases between the two germline ends. The CDR3 has 15 residues. CDR3: CASSFVSSSYNEQFF. The CDR3 nucleotides are TGTGCCAGCAGCTTCGTTAGCTCCTCATACAATGAGCAGTTCTTC.

The chain couples TRBV10-2 to TRBJ1-4, with 7 bases that match TRBD1. The CDR3 is made up of 16 amino acids. The V and J ends lost 4 bases and 10 bases, in that order; junction bases with no gene match: 15. The germline V gene encodes CDR1 WSHSY and CDR2 SAAADI. CDR3 bases: TGCGCCAGCAGTGGCGGGTCCTACAGGGGTATGGGAAAACTGTTTTTT. Its protein is CASSGGSYRGMGKLFF.

The CDR3 is CASRVTGSPYNEQFF. The CDR3 DNA follows: TGTGCCAGCAGGGTGACAGGGTCGCCCTACAATGAGCAGTTCTTC. The chain combines TRBV12-3 or TRBV12-4 with TRBJ2-1, with TRBD1 matching 7 bases. This CDR3 contains 15 residues. V gave up 6 bases and J gave up 2 bases; unmatched junction bases: 7.

This rearrangement joins TRBV20-1 to TRBJ1-4, with a possible D match to TRBD1 (5 bases). The CDR3 covers 15 residues. Germline CDR1 reads DFQATT; CDR2 reads SNEGSKA (reference sequence). V shed 3 bases and J shed 8 bases, with 19 bases lying between them. CDR3 loop: CSARPGRLQKEKLFF. The CDR3 DNA is TGCAGTGCTAGGCCGGGACGACTCCAGAAGGAAAAACTGTTTTTT.

CDR3 amino acids: CASKEETQYF. For the CDR3, the DNA is TGTGCCAGCAAAGAAGAGACCCAGTACTTC. The chain uses TRBV7-8 and TRBJ2-5; D gene unclear. Germline V gene lookup returns CDR1 SGHVS and CDR2 FQNEAQ. Between the trimmed V and J ends, which lost 7 bases and 3 bases, there was a span of 3 bases. The CDR3 length is 10 residues. Looking up the rest from reference TRBV7-8 and TRBJ2-5 gives the full variable domain: GAGVSQSPRYKVAKRGQDVALRCDPISGHVSLFWYQQALGQGPEFLTYFQNEAQLDKSGLPSDRFFAERPEGSVSTLKIQRTQQEDSAVYLCASKEETQYFGPGTRLLVL.

This clonotype appeared a few times. V and J are TRBV12-3 or TRBV12-4 and TRBJ1-4; 8 nucleotides agree with TRBD1. V lost 3 bases and J lost 4; bases outside the gene matches: 4. This CDR3 region has 15 residues. Written as DNA, the CDR3 is TGTGCCAGCAGTTTTGGACAGGGAGTTAATGAAAAACTGTTTTTT. The encoded protein is CASSFGQGVNEKLFF.